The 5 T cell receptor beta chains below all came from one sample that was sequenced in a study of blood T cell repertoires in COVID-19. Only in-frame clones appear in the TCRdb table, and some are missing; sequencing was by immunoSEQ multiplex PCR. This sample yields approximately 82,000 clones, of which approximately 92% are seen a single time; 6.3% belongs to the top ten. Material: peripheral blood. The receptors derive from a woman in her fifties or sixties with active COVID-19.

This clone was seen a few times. The CDR3 reads CATSEFTGSTDTQYF. For the CDR3, the DNA is TGTGCCACCAGTGAATTTACAGGTAGCACAGATACGCAGTATTTT. The rearrangement uses TRBV24-1 and TRBJ2-3, with TRBD1 as a possible D gene (5 bases). CDR1 KGHDR and CDR2 SFDVKD come from the germline V gene. CDR3 length: 15 amino acids. Trimming shortened V by 4 bases and J by 0 bases, and 10 bases separated the two germline ends.

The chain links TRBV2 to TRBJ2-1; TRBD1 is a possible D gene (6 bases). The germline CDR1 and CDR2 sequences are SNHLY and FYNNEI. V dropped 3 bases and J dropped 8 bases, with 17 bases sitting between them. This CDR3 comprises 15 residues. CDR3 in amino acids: CASSDRGSIGDEQFF. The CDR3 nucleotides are TGTGCCAGCAGTGACAGGGGCTCAATCGGCGATGAGCAGTTCTTC.

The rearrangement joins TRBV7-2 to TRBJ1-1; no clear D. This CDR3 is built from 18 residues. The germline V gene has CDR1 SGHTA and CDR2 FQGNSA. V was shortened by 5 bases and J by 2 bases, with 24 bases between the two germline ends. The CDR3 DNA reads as TGTGCCAGCAGCGCGCGGGCCATCGGCCAAGCGGGAAACACTGAAGCTTTCTTT. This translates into CASSARAIGQAGNTEAFF.

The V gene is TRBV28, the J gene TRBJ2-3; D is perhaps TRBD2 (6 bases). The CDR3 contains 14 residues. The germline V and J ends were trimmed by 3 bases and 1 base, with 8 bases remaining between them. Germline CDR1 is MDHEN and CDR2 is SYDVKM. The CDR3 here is CASSFSGRTDTQYF. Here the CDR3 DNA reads TGTGCCAGCAGTTTTAGCGGACGCACAGATACGCAGTATTTT. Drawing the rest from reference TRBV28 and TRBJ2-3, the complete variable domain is DVKVTQSSRYLVKRTGEKVFLECVQDMDHENMFWYRQDPGLGLRLIYFSYDVKMKEKGDIPEGYSVSREKKERFSLILESASTNQTSMYLCASSFSGRTDTQYFGPGTRLTVL.

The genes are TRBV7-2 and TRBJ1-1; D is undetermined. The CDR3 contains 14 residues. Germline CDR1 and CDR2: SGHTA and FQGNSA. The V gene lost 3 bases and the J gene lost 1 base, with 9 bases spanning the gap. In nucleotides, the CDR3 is TGTGCCAGCAGCTTCGGGGTGGGGAACACTGAAGCTTTCTTT. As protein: CASSFGVGNTEAFF.